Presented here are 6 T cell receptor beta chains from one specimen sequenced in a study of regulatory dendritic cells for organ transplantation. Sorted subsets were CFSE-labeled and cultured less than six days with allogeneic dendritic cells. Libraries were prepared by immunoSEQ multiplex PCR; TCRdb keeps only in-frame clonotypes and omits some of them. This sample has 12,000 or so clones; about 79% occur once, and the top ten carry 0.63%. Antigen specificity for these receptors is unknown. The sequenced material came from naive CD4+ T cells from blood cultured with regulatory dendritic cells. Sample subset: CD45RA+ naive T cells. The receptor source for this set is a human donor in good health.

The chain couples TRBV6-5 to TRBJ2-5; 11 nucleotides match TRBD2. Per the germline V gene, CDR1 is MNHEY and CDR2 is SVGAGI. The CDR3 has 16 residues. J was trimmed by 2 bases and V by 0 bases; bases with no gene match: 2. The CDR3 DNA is TGTGCCAGCAGTTACTCAACTAGCGGGGGACAAGAGACCCAGTACTTC. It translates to CASSYSTSGGQETQYF.

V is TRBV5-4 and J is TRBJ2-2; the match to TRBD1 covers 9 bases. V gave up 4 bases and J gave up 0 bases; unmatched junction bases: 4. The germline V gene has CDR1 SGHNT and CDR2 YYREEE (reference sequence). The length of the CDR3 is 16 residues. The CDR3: CASSTRDRANTGELFF. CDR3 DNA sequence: TGTGCCAGCAGCACTAGGGACAGGGCGAACACCGGGGAGCTGTTTTTT.

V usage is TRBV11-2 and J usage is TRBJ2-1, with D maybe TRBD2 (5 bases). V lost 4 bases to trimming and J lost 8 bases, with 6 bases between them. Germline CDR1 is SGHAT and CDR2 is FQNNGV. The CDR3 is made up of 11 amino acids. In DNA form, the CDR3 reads TGTGCCAGCAGCTCGCGGGATGAGCAGTTCTTC. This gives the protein CASSSRDEQFF.

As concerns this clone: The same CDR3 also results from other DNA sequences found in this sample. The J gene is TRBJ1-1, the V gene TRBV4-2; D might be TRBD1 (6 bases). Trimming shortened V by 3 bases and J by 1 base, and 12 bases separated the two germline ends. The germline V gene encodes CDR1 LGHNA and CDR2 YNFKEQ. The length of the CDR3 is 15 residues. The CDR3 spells CASSQGAGANTEAFF. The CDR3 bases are TGTGCCAGCAGCCAGGGGGCGGGGGCGAACACTGAAGCTTTCTTT.

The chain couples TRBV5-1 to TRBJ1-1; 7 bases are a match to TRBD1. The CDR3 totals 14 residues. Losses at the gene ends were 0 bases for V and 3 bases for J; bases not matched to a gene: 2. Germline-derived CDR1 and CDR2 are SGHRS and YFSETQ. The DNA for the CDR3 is TGCGCCAGCAGCTTGGCCGACAGGGACACTGAAGCTTTCTTT. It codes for CASSLADRDTEAFF.

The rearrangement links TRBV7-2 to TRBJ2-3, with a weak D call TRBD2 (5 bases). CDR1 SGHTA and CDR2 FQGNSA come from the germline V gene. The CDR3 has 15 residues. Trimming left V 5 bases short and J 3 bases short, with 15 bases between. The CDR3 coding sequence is TGTGCCAGCAGCGCTACTAGGGTTGCGACAGATACGCAGTATTTT. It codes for CASSATRVATDTQYF.